The clone carrying this T cell receptor beta chain was seen repeatedly, ten times or more. This entry belongs to a study of spatial heterogeneity in lung cancer. The germline V and J ends were trimmed by 6 bases and 3 bases, with 9 bases remaining between them. CDR1 SGHTA and CDR2 FQGNSA come from the germline V gene. CDR3 size: 13 residues. One entry per CDR3 protein, called by TCRdb with MiXCR from the 5' RACE reads. The sample yields more than 5,500 distinct CDR3 sequences, approximately 5% seen once. Documented time point: sample taken at primary tumor resection. TCRs were sequenced from unsorted whole RNA of tumor, nontumor lung or PBMC. Donation came from over 60 patients with untreated early-stage non-small cell lung cancer.

The source material was normal lung tissue next to the tumor, sampled at surgery. The TCR was taken from a female donor with early-stage non-small cell lung cancer. This sequence joins TRBV7-2 and TRBJ1-5; D ambiguous. This CDR3 reads CASSKGLNQPQHF. Here the CDR3 DNA reads TGTGCCAGCAGTAAAGGCCTCAATCAGCCCCAGCATTTT.